Listed here are 15 T cell receptor beta chains from one sample, sequenced in a study of T cell responses to AZD1222 COVID-19 vaccine (dated by TCRdb to 2020 to 2022). The protocol used for the library was the immunoSEQ multiplex PCR assay. Entries here come from immuneACCESS through TCRdb and include only in-frame sequences with V and J called. Some clones fail to appear in such tables; in the studies checked, an unresolved V gene covers under half of the shortfall, and the cause of the remainder is unknown. Within this sample are about 110,000 clones, with approximately 90% of them counted one time only. 6.5% of the sample is in the top ten clones. The time point label, as the study defines it: about 28 days (+/-7) after the second vaccine dose. Source: peripheral blood, taken 28 days after the second AZD1222 dose. The source is an adult who received the AZD1222 COVID-19 vaccine.

The CDR3 bases are TGCGCCAGCAGCCCAGGACAGGGGGCGATGGGGACTGAAGCTTTCTTT. Protein: CASSPGQGAMGTEAFF. The rearrangement links TRBV5-1 to TRBJ1-1, with 11 bases fitting TRBD1. The CDR3 extends over 16 amino acids. The ends lost 4 bases at V and 5 bases at J; junction bases unmatched: 10. Germline V gene sequence: CDR1 SGHRS, CDR2 YFSETQ. The entire variable domain, with the rest obtained from reference TRBV5-1 and TRBJ1-1, is as follows: KAGVTQTPRYLIKTRGQQVTLSCSPISGHRSVSWYQQTPGQGLQFLFEYFSETQRNKGNFPGRFSGRQFSNSRSEMNVSTLELGDSALYLCASSPGQGAMGTEAFFGQGTRLTVV.

A note on this clone: The sample holds other DNA sequences that translate to the same CDR3. The chain has TRBV7-6 and TRBJ2-3, with D perhaps being TRBD1 or TRBD2 (5 bases each). The ends were cut back, 5 bases at V and 2 bases at J, with 8 bases in the middle. This CDR3 region has 13 residues. The germline CDR1 and CDR2 sequences are SGHVS and FNYEAQ. Here the CDR3 reads CASSRDHTDTQYF. The DNA of the CDR3 is TGTGCCAGCAGCCGGGACCACACAGATACGCAGTATTTT. Combining the CDR3 with reference TRBV7-6 and TRBJ2-3 gives the whole variable domain GAGVSQSPRYKVTKRGQDVALRCDPISGHVSLYWYRQALGQGPEFLTYFNYEAQQDKSGLPNDRFSAERPEGSISTLTIQRTEQRDSAMYRCASSRDHTDTQYFGPGTRLTVL.

This clone was seen more than once but under ten times. This chain links TRBV4-2 with TRBJ2-7; D unclear. Deletions cut 0 bases from V and 1 base from J, with 10 bases between. CDR3 length: 15 amino acids. CDR1 and CDR2 (germline): LGHNA, YNFKEQ. The CDR3, as DNA: TGTGCCAGCAGCCAAGAAAGGGCTAGATCCTACGAGCAGTACTTC. Protein sequence: CASSQERARSYEQYF.

The V gene is TRBV6-2 or TRBV6-3, the J gene TRBJ1-4, with 7 bases fitting TRBD1. The CDR3 extends over 15 amino acids. Germline V gene sequence: CDR1 MNHEY, CDR2 SVGEGT. Trimming removed 2 bases from V and 12 bases from J; junction bases left unmatched: 12. CDR3 residues: CASSYEGTGVKQLFF. As DNA, the CDR3 is TGTGCCAGCAGTTACGAAGGAACAGGGGTTAAACAACTGTTTTTT.

The chain uses TRBV11-2 and TRBJ1-2; D might be TRBD1 (5 bases). Germline loops: CDR1 SGHAT, CDR2 FQNNGV. Trimming stripped 0 bases from V and 4 bases from J, with 12 bases between. The CDR3 runs to 15 residues. The CDR3 spells CASSLDPGTAYGYTF. The CDR3 coding sequence is TGTGCCAGCAGCTTAGACCCCGGGACCGCCTATGGCTACACCTTC. Using reference TRBV11-2 and TRBJ1-2 for the parts outside the CDR3, the full variable domain is EAGVAQSPRYKIIEKRQSVAFWCNPISGHATLYWYQQILGQGPKLLIQFQNNGVVDDSQLPKDRFSAERLKGVDSTLKIQPAKLEDSAVYLCASSLDPGTAYGYTFGSGTRLTVV.

V is TRBV5-8 and J is TRBJ1-5; TRBD1 aligns across 9 bases. V trimming: 4 bases; J trimming: 7 bases; junction bases outside the gene matches: 6. The CDR3 length is 14 residues. CDR1 is SGHTS, CDR2 YDEGEE, per germline. The chain's CDR3 is CASSGGQGGQPQHF. In DNA, the CDR3 is TGTGCCAGCAGCGGGGGACAGGGCGGCCAGCCCCAGCATTTT.

The chain combines TRBV5-1 with TRBJ2-7; a weak D match, TRBD1 (5 bases). Trimming took 0 bases from V and 2 from J, leaving 12 bases between them. The CDR3 loop spans 15 amino acids. Germline V gene lookup returns CDR1 SGHRS and CDR2 YFSETQ. This CDR3 reads CASSLESGQPYEQYF. CDR3 coding DNA: TGCGCCAGCAGCTTGGAGTCAGGGCAACCCTACGAGCAGTACTTC. Full variable domain (outside the CDR3, taken from reference TRBV5-1 and TRBJ2-7): KAGVTQTPRYLIKTRGQQVTLSCSPISGHRSVSWYQQTPGQGLQFLFEYFSETQRNKGNFPGRFSGRQFSNSRSEMNVSTLELGDSALYLCASSLESGQPYEQYFGPGTRLTVT.

The rearrangement joins TRBV4-2 to TRBJ1-3; D is undetermined. The V gene lost 0 bases and the J gene lost 0 bases, with 9 bases spanning the gap. This CDR3 is 16 amino acids long. Germline loops: CDR1 LGHNA, CDR2 YNFKEQ. The CDR3 sequence is CASSQDLGSSGNTIYF. In DNA form, the CDR3 reads TGTGCCAGCAGCCAAGATTTAGGTAGCTCTGGAAACACCATATATTTT.

The CDR3 bases are TGTGCCAGCAAGGGTTCTAATGAGCAGTTCTTC. Translation: CASKGSNEQFF. This chain uses TRBV3-1 (or the pseudogene TRBV3-2) with TRBJ2-1; the D is unclear. The V gene lost 7 bases and the J gene lost 7 bases, with 8 bases spanning the gap. Germline V gene lookup returns CDR1 LGHDT and CDR2 YNNKEL (reference sequence). This CDR3 contains 11 residues.

This chain uses TRBV10-2 with TRBJ1-5; D unclear. The germline V gene encodes CDR1 WSHSY and CDR2 SAAADI. The CDR3 consists of 13 residues. V was clipped by 7 bases and J by 0 bases, with 7 bases between them. The CDR3 reads CASTGVSNQPQHF. In DNA, the CDR3 is TGCGCCAGCACCGGGGTTAGCAATCAGCCCCAGCATTTT.

The chain couples TRBV28 to TRBJ2-5; D is perhaps TRBD1 (6 bases). CDR1 and CDR2 from the germline V gene are MDHEN and SYDVKM. The CDR3 is made up of 14 amino acids. Trimming took 7 bases from V and 4 from J, leaving 16 bases between them. In nucleotides, the CDR3 is TGTGCCAGCAAAATACAGGGACCTGCAGAGACCCAGTACTTC. Translating it yields CASKIQGPAETQYF.

This sequence joins TRBV7-2 and TRBJ1-1, with D perhaps matching TRBD1 (5 bases). Trimming left V 3 bases short and J 10 bases short, with 15 bases between. Germline assignment: CDR1 SGHTA and CDR2 FQGNSA. The CDR3 contains 13 residues. The CDR3 sequence: CASSFGTDNSAFF. The CDR3 DNA sequence: TGTGCCAGCAGCTTCGGGACGGACAATTCAGCTTTCTTT. Full variable domain (missing parts from reference TRBV7-2 and TRBJ1-1): GAGVSQSPSNKVTEKGKDVELRCDPISGHTALYWYRQSLGQGLEFLIYFQGNSAPDKSGLPSDRFSAERTGGSVSTLTIQRTQQEDSAVYLCASSFGTDNSAFFGQGTRLTVV.

The chain joins TRBV5-1 to TRBJ1-1, with 8 positions matching TRBD1. The CDR3 totals 13 residues. V lost 5 bases and J lost 11; bases outside the gene matches: 11. CDR1 and CDR2 from the germline V gene are SGHRS and YFSETQ. The CDR3, as DNA: TGCGCCAGCAGAAGTCAGGGGGCGGACACGGCTTTCTTT. This gives the protein CASRSQGADTAFF.

A few counts support this clone. J is TRBJ2-7 and V is TRBV6-7; no clear D gene. TRBV6-7 is annotated as an ORF whose role is uncertain. CDR3 length: 12 residues. Trimming stripped 0 bases from V and 6 bases from J, with 6 bases between. CDR3 nucleotide sequence: TGTGCCAGCAGTTACTCACGGACCGAGCAGTACTTC. Amino acids: CASSYSRTEQYF.

The chain couples TRBV10-3 to TRBJ2-5, with TRBD1 identical over 9 bases. Per the germline V gene, CDR1 is ENHRY and CDR2 is SYGVKD. This CDR3 spans 14 amino acids. The V gene end was trimmed by 7 bases and the J gene end by 2 bases; junction bases not matched to a gene: 5. In DNA form, the CDR3 reads TGTGCCATCACCCCGACAGGGGGACAAGAGACCCAGTACTTC. Protein sequence: CAITPTGGQETQYF.